The rows below give T cell receptor beta chains drawn from one sample of a study of cytomegalovirus exposure and HLA in healthy donors. This table comes from immunoSEQ multiplex PCR, and its TCRdb copy is limited to in-frame clones, with some not included. The sample holds just under 150,000 clones, approximately 88% seen once. The sample was PBMCs. These receptors all come from a man aged 18 to 29 in good health and CMV-seropositive. Both conserved end residues are trimmed from each CDR3.

v_gene: TRBV29-1
j_gene: TRBJ1-1
CDR3aa: SVPGTGLNTEAF

v_gene: TRBV6-6
j_gene: TRBJ1-5
CDR3aa: ASSWDRGNQPQH

v_gene: TRBV5-1
j_gene: TRBJ1-1
CDR3aa: ASSFEGANTEAF

v_gene: TRBV13
j_gene: TRBJ1-4
CDR3aa: ASSSRTGVREKLF

v_gene: TRBV7-9
j_gene: TRBJ2-7
CDR3aa: ASSLAGAPTVLPYEQY

v_gene: TRBV5-1
j_gene: TRBJ1-5
CDR3aa: ASSPTTGGNQPQH

v_gene: TRBV2
j_gene: TRBJ1-3
CDR3aa: ASSLGVSGNTIY

v_gene: TRBV5-4
j_gene: TRBJ2-2
CDR3aa: ASSRDQTGELF

v_gene: TRBV6-6
j_gene: TRBJ1-2
CDR3aa: ASSRGQISGGYT

v_gene: TRBV4-1
j_gene: TRBJ2-7
CDR3aa: ASSQEGGGGPEQY

v_gene: TRBV2
j_gene: TRBJ1-1
CDR3aa: ASNYRGLNTEAF

v_gene: TRBV25-1
j_gene: TRBJ2-7
CDR3aa: ASSRTGSSEQY

v_gene: TRBV6-6
j_gene: TRBJ1-5
CDR3aa: ASGRNSNQPQH

v_gene: TRBV5-1
j_gene: TRBJ1-5
CDR3aa: ASSVSGQMDQPQH

v_gene: TRBV6-1
j_gene: TRBJ2-7
CDR3aa: ASRQGYEQY

v_gene: TRBV25-1
j_gene: TRBJ2-3
CDR3aa: ASSDEGQNTQY